These T cell receptor beta chains were read from a single sample in a study of T-cell reconstitution after alpha-beta-depleted transplantation in children. TCRdb independently ran MiXCR on the PCR reads; one entry per CDR3 protein. The sample comprises 250,000 to 400,000 distinct CDR3 sequences, around 25% of which are singletons, and 9.5% to 12% rests with the top ten. Sequenced material: PBMCs, mostly from graft donor cells, taken 180 days after TCRalphabeta/CD19-depleted stem cell transplant. All receptors derive from a male patient under 18 who had a stem cell transplant for acute lymphoblastic leukemia, so the T cells may come from the graft donor. Both conserved end residues are part of each CDR3. Each record gives: J gene, D gene, clone size, V gene, CDR3 protein, CDR3 DNA. The D gene is left open where the match is weak. The size of a clone is reported for some rows only, either as once, few or many, or as a class for expanded clones.

>TRBJ2-5|TRBD2|few|TRBV7-6
CASSDSGLAGGETQYF
TGTGCCAGCAGCGATTCCGGACTAGCGGGAGGAGAGACCCAGTACTTC
>TRBJ2-2|TRBD2|-|TRBV5-1
CASSLGTVTSGNTGELFF
TGCGCCAGCAGCTTGGGGACGGTTACTAGCGGGAACACCGGGGAGCTGTTTTTT
>TRBJ2-7|-|-|TRBV20-1
CSAPGALGEQYF
TGCAGTGCTCCGGGGGCCCTAGGGGAGCAGTACTTC
>TRBJ1-1|-|few|TRBV9
CASSAFRGAEAFF
TGTGCCAGCAGCGCCTTCAGAGGGGCGGAGGCTTTCTTT
>TRBJ2-3|TRBD2|few|TRBV6-1
CASAGTSGGSTDTQYF
TGTGCCAGCGCCGGGACTAGCGGGGGCAGCACAGATACGCAGTATTTT
>TRBJ2-1|-|-|TRBV5-1
CASSLEPGRHEQFF
TGCGCCAGCAGCTTGGAACCGGGTCGGCATGAGCAGTTCTTC
>TRBJ2-7|-|-|TRBV7-9
CASSTKSSSYEQYF
TGTGCCAGCAGCACAAAGTCAAGCTCCTACGAGCAGTACTTC
>TRBJ1-1|TRBD1|few|TRBV10-3
CAISDRDRVSEAFF
TGTGCCATCAGTGACCGGGACAGGGTATCTGAAGCTTTCTTT
>TRBJ2-3|TRBD1|-|TRBV12-5
CASGPGQGSDTQYF
TGTGCTAGTGGGCCGGGACAGGGGTCAGATACGCAGTATTTT
>TRBJ2-1|-|few|TRBV14
CASSQPRQADGMQFF
TGTGCCAGCAGCCAGCCTCGACAGGCCGATGGGATGCAGTTCTTC
>TRBJ2-1|TRBD2|few|TRBV4-2
CASSLLSGRARNEQFF
TGTGCCAGCAGCCTCCTTAGCGGGAGGGCTCGGAATGAGCAGTTCTTC
>TRBJ1-1|-|few|TRBV7-2
CASSLMGPINTEAFF
TGTGCCAGCAGCTTAATGGGGCCAATAAACACTGAAGCTTTCTTT
>TRBJ1-4|-|-|TRBV3-1
CASSQEMGRPQLFF
TGTGCCAGCAGCCAAGAAATGGGGAGGCCCCAACTGTTTTTT
>TRBJ2-7|-|few|TRBV11-2
CASSLGDGGLTSFYEQYF
TGTGCCAGCAGCTTAGGGGATGGGGGACTTACGTCGTTCTACGAGCAGTACTTC
>TRBJ2-3|-|few|TRBV5-1
CASSLYSASDTQYF
TGCGCCAGCAGCTTATACAGCGCCTCAGATACGCAGTATTTT
>TRBJ2-3|-|large|TRBV11-2
CASSFYPPSTDTQYF
TGTGCCAGCAGCTTCTACCCCCCCAGCACAGATACGCAGTATTTT